The clone carrying this T cell receptor beta chain came up once. Antigen unknown. The CDR3 extends over 17 amino acids. Germline CDR1 reads SGHVS; CDR2 reads FQNEAQ. The V segment lost 1 base and the J segment 3 bases; nucleotides outside the gene matches: 8. The source of the sample is a study of cytomegalovirus exposure and HLA in healthy donors. Study-level points and caveats: Earlier analysis yielded a pattern in which most TCR beta V segments were productive about 87% or about 30% of the time. CMV antigen specificity was confirmed in vitro for a few CMV-associated chains.

Donors were ostensibly healthy at sampling, although undocumented immune exposures were probable. Both 60 Vbeta primers and 13 Jbeta primers went into the PCR. Sequencing used immunoSEQ multiplex PCR; TCRdb keeps in-frame clones, though not all of them. The profile covers 110,000 or so clones, with 74% appearing a single time and 4% to 5% taken by the ten largest. The rearrangement joins TRBV7-8 to TRBJ1-5; TRBD1 agrees at 8 bases. Sample: PBMCs. The source of this sequence is a woman aged 40 to 50 in good health and CMV-seropositive. DNA of the CDR3: TGTGCCAGCAGCTTAGTTCCAGGGGGCAGAGACAATCAGCCCCAGCATTTT. Its protein product is CASSLVPGGRDNQPQHF.